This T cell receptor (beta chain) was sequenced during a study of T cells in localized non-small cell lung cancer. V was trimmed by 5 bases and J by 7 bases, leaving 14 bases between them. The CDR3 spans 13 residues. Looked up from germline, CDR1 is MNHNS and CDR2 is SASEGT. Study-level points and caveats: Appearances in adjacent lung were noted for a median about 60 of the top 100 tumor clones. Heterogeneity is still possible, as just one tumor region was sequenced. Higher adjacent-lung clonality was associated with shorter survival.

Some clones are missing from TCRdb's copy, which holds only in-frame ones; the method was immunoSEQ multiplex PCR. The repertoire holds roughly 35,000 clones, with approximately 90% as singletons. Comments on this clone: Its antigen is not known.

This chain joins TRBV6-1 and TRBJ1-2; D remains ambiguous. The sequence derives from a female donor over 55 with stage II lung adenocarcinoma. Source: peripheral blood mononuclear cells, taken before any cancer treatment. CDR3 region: CASSPGIVGGYTF. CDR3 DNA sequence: TGTGCCAGCAGTCCGGGGATTGTCGGTGGCTACACCTTC.